This TCR beta chain was sequenced in a study of blood T cell repertoires in COVID-19. Across the whole study: PBMCs, B-cell-depleted T cells, or T cells provided the cDNA or gDNA that made up the material.

Participants reported their clinical history, and cohort assignment relied on those reports. Using immunoSEQ multiplex PCR, the repertoire was profiled, and TCRdb retains in-frame clones only, with some absent. The repertoire has 290,000 or so clones, around 87% of them found once; the top ten carry around 4.5%. Trimming at V came to 5 bases and at J to 5 bases, leaving 8 bases not matched to a gene. Germline V gene lookup returns CDR1 LNHDA and CDR2 SQIVND (reference sequence). This CDR3 region has 15 residues. The chain uses TRBV19 and TRBJ1-5; 8 bases are shared with TRBD1. The sample taken for sequencing was PBMCs or T cells enriched from blood (not recorded which). The source is a woman aged 18 to 35 with acute COVID-19. The CDR3 coding sequence is TGTGCCAGTAGTCCCGGACAGGGAGTTTATCAGCCCCAGCATTTT. Its protein is CASSPGQGVYQPQHF. Based on the CDR3 plus reference TRBV19 and TRBJ1-5, the full variable domain is DGGITQSPKYLFRKEGQNVTLSCEQNLNHDAMYWYRQDPGQGLRLIYYSQIVNDFQKGDIAEGYSVSREKKESFPLTVTSAQKNPTAFYLCASSPGQGVYQPQHFGDGTRLSIL.